The entry below describes one T cell receptor beta chain. The sample is drawn from a study of T cell changes during pregnancy in multiple sclerosis. Data came from immunoSEQ multiplex PCR; TCRdb stores just in-frame clones and leaves some out. The data show approximately 60,000 clones, approximately 90% seen once. This CDR3 contains 13 residues. V shed 3 bases, J shed 9 bases, and the junction held 2 bases outside the gene matches. Germline V gene lookup returns CDR1 SNHLY and CDR2 FYNNEI. The rearrangement uses TRBV2 and TRBJ1-6; TRBD1 matches at 7 bases. This clonotype was sampled from a female donor with multiple sclerosis, enrolled in a pregnancy study. Sequencing was performed on peripheral blood, taken in the second trimester of pregnancy. As DNA, the CDR3 is TGTGCCAGCAGTGACAGGGGGGCTTCACCCCTCCACTTT. Translated: CASSDRGASPLHF.